What follows describes a single T cell receptor beta chain. Its cognate antigen is unknown. PCR involved 60 Vbeta and 13 Jbeta primers. Clones were sequenced by immunoSEQ multiplex PCR, and TCRdb holds only the in-frame ones, with some missing. In total, the table holds roughly 35,000 clones. These data come from a study of cytomegalovirus exposure and HLA in healthy donors. Findings and limits, study-wide: A missense DCLRE1C variant was associated with V- and J-gene trimming of TCR beta chains in a later analysis, and an independent cohort replicated the association.

Trimming took off 3 bases at V and 4 bases at J, with 10 bases between the two ends. CDR1 and CDR2 from the germline V gene are KGHSH and LQKENI. The CDR3 spans 14 residues. The sample taken for sequencing was PBMCs. The chain recombines TRBV18 with TRBJ2-1, with D possibly being TRBD2 (6 bases). This clonotype originated in a woman in her 40s in good health and CMV-seropositive. The CDR3 sequence: CASSPGGTYNEQFF. In DNA, the CDR3 is TGTGCCAGCTCACCGGGGGGTACTTACAATGAGCAGTTCTTC.